This is a list of T cell receptor beta chains from one sample in a study of molecular identifiers for immune sequencing clone quantification. In TCRdb, the PCR reads were re-called with MiXCR into one record per CDR3 protein. Among some 650,000 distinct CDR3 sequences listed, 20% were seen once. The specimen was naive CD8+ T cells from blood, with Jurkat cell RNA spiked in. These TCRs come from a human donor in good health. Some libraries in this study had Jurkat cell RNA spiked in. CDR3s include the opening cysteine and the closing phenylalanine or tryptophan. Each record gives: V gene, J gene, D gene, clone size, CDR3 DNA, CDR3 protein. The D gene is left open where the match is weak. Not all rows give a size; the values are once, few, many and, for expanded clones, a class.

>TRBV20-1|TRBJ2-3|.|many
TGCAGTGCCCTCTGGGTCCTTTTCACAGATACGCAGTATTTT
CSALWVLFTDTQYF
>TRBV20-1|TRBJ2-5|.|many
TGCAGTGCTAGAGCTCACTGGGAAAATTTAGAGACCCAGTACTTC
CSARAHWENLETQYF
>TRBV7-9|TRBJ2-7|.|many
TGTGCCAGCAGCTCCAGTCTGGCACACGAGCAGTACTTC
CASSSSLAHEQYF
>TRBV3-1|TRBJ2-4|.|many
TGTGCCAGCAGCCAAGCTCAGGACTCCAAAAACATTCAGTACTTC
CASSQAQDSKNIQYF
>TRBV28|TRBJ2-3|.|.
TGTGCCAGCAGTCCTATTCGGACGCTTACTTTCACAGATACGCAGTATTTT
CASSPIRTLTFTDTQYF
>TRBV7-9|TRBJ2-1|.|few
TGTGCCAGCAAGGACGGGATGGAGAATGAGCAGTTCTTC
CASKDGMENEQFF
>TRBV11-2|TRBJ1-4|.|few
TGTGCCAGCAGCTTAGGGGCACAAACTAATGAAAAACTGTTTTTT
CASSLGAQTNEKLFF
>TRBV6-2/TRBV6-3|TRBJ2-7|TRBD1|many
TGTGCCAGCAGTAGTCAGGGGGCGCGGGAGCAGTACTTC
CASSSQGAREQYF
>TRBV6-6|TRBJ2-7|TRBD1|many
TGTGCCAGCAGCCGGGACAGGGGGTACGAGCAGTACTTC
CASSRDRGYEQYF
>TRBV27|TRBJ1-5|.|many
TGTGCCAGCAGTTTATTTGGAGAGGGCAATCAGCCCCAGCATTTT
CASSLFGEGNQPQHF
>TRBV5-8|TRBJ2-3|TRBD1|.
TGTGCCAGCAGCTGGGACAGGGGGTTTCAGCCCCAGTATTTT
CASSWDRGFQPQYF
>TRBV20-1|TRBJ2-1|.|.
TGCAGTACTAGAGTGGTAGGGGGAAGTTACAATGAGCAGTTCTTC
CSTRVVGGSYNEQFF
>TRBV14|TRBJ2-1|.|.
TGTGCCAGCAGCCCCACAGGGGAGGATAAGTTCTTC
CASSPTGEDKFF
>TRBV20-1|TRBJ1-1|.|many
TGCAGTGCTAGAGATTTTCCGGCTGGGTATTACACTGAAGCTTTCTTT
CSARDFPAGYYTEAFF
>TRBV20-1|TRBJ1-3|.|many
TGCAGTGCTAGGAATTTGGAGCGGGCTGATGGAAACACCATATATTTT
CSARNLERADGNTIYF
>TRBV7-9|TRBJ1-1|.|many
TGTGCCAGCAGCCCCGCCGCGCCTCGTGTCACTGAAGCTTTCTTT
CASSPAAPRVTEAFF
>TRBV27|TRBJ2-5|TRBD2|.
TGTGCCAGCAGTTTCGGTCTAGCGGGGGGGCAGGAGACCCAGTACTTC
CASSFGLAGGQETQYF
>TRBV19|TRBJ2-4|TRBD2|few
TGTGCCAGTAGTTTACAACCCCCGGGACTAGCGGGAGGGCCAGCCAAAAACATTCAGTACTTC
CASSLQPPGLAGGPAKNIQYF
>TRBV30|TRBJ1-1|TRBD1|few
TGTGCCTGGAGTGCCCTGGGGACAGTGAACACTGAAGCTTTCTTT
CAWSALGTVNTEAFF
>TRBV10-3|TRBJ1-1|.|many
TGTGCCATCAGTGAGTCGAACACTGAAGCTTTCTTT
CAISESNTEAFF
>TRBV6-2/TRBV6-3|TRBJ2-7|TRBD2|few
TGTGCCAGCAGTCCCACTAGCGGGTGGGTCTACGAGCAGTACTTC
CASSPTSGWVYEQYF
>TRBV3-1|TRBJ2-1|.|many
TGTGCCAGCAGCCAAGCTCTCGGGTATGAGCAGTTCTTC
CASSQALGYEQFF
>TRBV29-1|TRBJ2-3|.|many
TGCAGCGTTGAATATGGCAGGGAGGCAGATACGCAGTATTTT
CSVEYGREADTQYF
>TRBV7-2|TRBJ2-1|TRBD2|many
TGTGCCAGCAGCCCACTACTAGCGGGGGGCAATGAGCAGTTCTTC
CASSPLLAGGNEQFF
>TRBV24-1|TRBJ1-1|.|few
TGTGCCACCAGACGGACAGAGAACACTGAAGCTTTCTTT
CATRRTENTEAFF
>TRBV19|TRBJ2-6|.|many
TGTGCCAGTAGTTTTGGGGGCAGGGCTGGGGCCAACGTCCTGACTTTC
CASSFGGRAGANVLTF
>TRBV12-3/TRBV12-4|TRBJ2-6|.|many
TGTGCCACCCCCCGAGGTGGCGCTGGGGCCAACGTCCTGACTTTC
CATPRGGAGANVLTF
>TRBV7-9|TRBJ2-7|.|many
TGTGCCAGCAGCTTAGTAGGGGGGCGATACGAGCAGTACTTC
CASSLVGGRYEQYF
>TRBV27|TRBJ2-7|.|many
TGTGCCAGCAGTTTTGCGACAGACTACGAGCAGTACTTC
CASSFATDYEQYF
>TRBV29-1|TRBJ2-1|.|.
TGCAGCGTTGAATCTGGCTCCTACGATGAGCAGTTCTTC
CSVESGSYDEQFF
>TRBV27|TRBJ2-7|.|many
TGTGCCAGCAGTTTCGGCGGGACCTCCTACGAGCAGTACTTC
CASSFGGTSYEQYF
>TRBV2|TRBJ2-7|.|.
TGTGCCAGCAGTGGGGACACCTACCACGAGCAGTACTTC
CASSGDTYHEQYF
>TRBV4-1|TRBJ1-1|.|.
TGCGCCAGCAGCCAAGAGGTAGGGGGGGGAGCTTTCTTT
CASSQEVGGGAFF
>TRBV7-9|TRBJ2-3|.|many
TGTGCCAGCAGCCCGGGACCATTAGCGGCAGATACGCAGTATTTT
CASSPGPLAADTQYF
>TRBV15|TRBJ2-2|TRBD1|few
TGTGCCACCAGCAGTGATCTCAGCGTTGACAGGGCGAACACCGGGGAGCTGTTTTTT
CATSSDLSVDRANTGELFF
>TRBV6-2/TRBV6-3|TRBJ2-4|TRBD1|.
TGTGCCATTTCGACAGGGTGGGACAAAAACATTCAGTACTTC
CAISTGWDKNIQYF
>TRBV20-1|TRBJ2-3|TRBD1|many
TGCAGTGCTAGGGACAGGGGGCAGGTAGCAGATACGCAGTATTTT
CSARDRGQVADTQYF
>TRBV10-1|TRBJ2-7|.|many
TGCGCCAGCAGTGACCAGGGTTACGAGCAGTACTTC
CASSDQGYEQYF
>TRBV30|TRBJ2-4|TRBD1|many
TGTGCCTGGGGGACCGAAGGGGGCGCCAAAAACATTCAGTACTTC
CAWGTEGGAKNIQYF
>TRBV12-3/TRBV12-4|TRBJ1-2|.|many
TGTGCCAGCAGTGATGAGGGACCCTATGGCTACACCTTC
CASSDEGPYGYTF
>TRBV27|TRBJ1-1|.|many
TGTGCCAGCAGTCCCCTGATGGTTCAAACGACCCTCACTGAAGCTTTCTTT
CASSPLMVQTTLTEAFF
>TRBV5-1|TRBJ1-1|TRBD1|many
TGCGCCAGCAGCCTGCTGGGACAGATGAACACTGAAGCTTTCTTT
CASSLLGQMNTEAFF
>TRBV11-2|TRBJ2-1|TRBD1|few
TGTGCCAGCAGCGGTGACAGGGGCGGCTCCTACAATGAGCAGTTCTTC
CASSGDRGGSYNEQFF
>TRBV29-1|TRBJ2-2|.|many
TGCAGCGTTGAGTCTTTGGCTGACGGGGAGCTGTTTTTT
CSVESLADGELFF
>TRBV20-1|TRBJ2-7|.|.
TGCAGTGCTAGGGCCCCCCAGGGGACCTACGAGCAGTACTTC
CSARAPQGTYEQYF
>TRBV20-1|TRBJ2-7|.|many
TGCAGTGCCAAAACCGGGACTGGCGTCTACGAGCAGTACTTC
CSAKTGTGVYEQYF
>TRBV20-1|TRBJ2-7|TRBD2|.
TGCGGTGCTAGAGGTGAGTCCGGGCGGGGGGGGGGAGAGCAGTACTTC
CGARGESGRGGGEQYF
>TRBV5-1|TRBJ1-1|.|once
TGCGCCAGCAGCTTGTTGTTGAGCGCTGAAGCTTTCTTT
CASSLLLSAEAFF
>TRBV29-1|TRBJ2-7|.|many
TGCAGCGTTGAAGGACCGTTCTCCTACGAGCAGTACTTC
CSVEGPFSYEQYF
>TRBV5-1|TRBJ2-5|TRBD2|many
TGCGCCAGCAGGCCATGGACTAGCGGGAGGGAGACCCAGTACTTC
CASRPWTSGRETQYF
>TRBV6-2/TRBV6-3|TRBJ1-6|.|many
TGTGCCAGCAGTTACGCGGGGTCACCCCTCCACTTT
CASSYAGSPLHF
>TRBV30|TRBJ2-1|.|few
TGTGCCTGCTTCCTTCAGGGACCCTACAATGAGCAGTTCTTC
CACFLQGPYNEQFF
>TRBV4-1|TRBJ2-1|TRBD1|.
TGCGCCAGCAGCATAGGGACAGGGTCCTACAATGAGCAGTTCTTC
CASSIGTGSYNEQFF
>TRBV6-6|TRBJ2-7|.|.
TGTGCCAGCAGTTACGGAGCGTCAGGCTACGAGCAGTACTTC
CASSYGASGYEQYF